This T cell receptor (beta chain) originates from a study of blood T cell repertoires in COVID-19. Study background: The origin of the acute and convalescent COVID-19 samples was the United States, Italy and Spain.

TCRdb keeps only in-frame clones here, not all; method: immunoSEQ multiplex PCR. The table has about 280,000 clones, roughly 89% seen once. The ends lost 5 bases at V and 2 bases at J; junction bases unmatched: 11. Germline CDR1 and CDR2: SGHTA and FQGNSA. The CDR3 covers 17 residues. The sequenced sample was peripheral blood. The chain employs TRBV7-2 and TRBJ2-2; 7 bases match TRBD1. The clonotype comes from a woman aged 40 to 55 who had recovered from COVID-19. The DNA for the CDR3 is TGTGCCAGCAGCCCATTAAGGGACAGCTTCAACACCGGGGAGCTGTTTTTT. Amino acid sequence: CASSPLRDSFNTGELFF.